This is a list of T cell receptor beta chains from one sample in a study of T-cell reconstitution after alpha-beta-depleted transplantation in children. Using its own MiXCR run on the PCR reads, TCRdb lists one record per CDR3 protein. Among around 190,000 distinct CDR3 sequences listed, roughly 7% were seen once. The sequencing here drew on PBMCs, taken before TCRalphabeta/CD19-depleted stem cell transplant. These receptors originate from a boy aged 2-15 years with acute lymphoblastic leukemia, due to receive a stem cell transplant. Both conserved end residues are part of each CDR3. Each record gives: D gene, clone size, J gene, V gene, CDR3 DNA, CDR3 protein. A D gene is named only where the DNA matches it firmly. Part of the rows lack a size; the others show once, few, many or a class for expanded clones.

D: TRBD2
size: many
J: TRBJ2-1
V: TRBV12-3/TRBV12-4
DNA: TGTGCCAGCAGCAGCAGACTAGCGGGGGGGCATGAGCAGTTCTTC
CDR3: CASSSRLAGGHEQFF

D: TRBD2
size: few
J: TRBJ2-3
V: TRBV12-5
DNA: TGTGCTAGCGCCCGGGAGGGGATCGATACGCAGTATTTT
CDR3: CASAREGIDTQYF

D: .
size: many
J: TRBJ2-1
V: TRBV5-1
DNA: TGCGCCAGCAGCTTGCCCGCTAGCGAGGTAGCAGGTGAGCAGTTCTTC
CDR3: CASSLPASEVAGEQFF

D: .
size: few
J: TRBJ1-2
V: TRBV14
DNA: TGTGCCAGCAGCCATCGAGGAGCCTATGGCTACACCTTC
CDR3: CASSHRGAYGYTF

D: .
size: many
J: TRBJ2-7
V: TRBV7-8
DNA: TGTGCCAGCAGCCAATCGGGGGCTACCTACGAGCAGTACTTC
CDR3: CASSQSGATYEQYF

D: TRBD2
size: few
J: TRBJ2-7
V: TRBV6-2/TRBV6-3
DNA: TGTGCCAGCCGCCTAGCGGGAGGTCCCTTTGGCGAGCAGTACTTC
CDR3: CASRLAGGPFGEQYF

D: .
size: many
J: TRBJ2-3
V: TRBV5-5
DNA: TGTGCCAGCAGCTTGAGGGGTCCTTCTAACACAGATACGCAGTATTTT
CDR3: CASSLRGPSNTDTQYF

D: TRBD1
size: many
J: TRBJ2-5
V: TRBV6-2/TRBV6-3
DNA: TGTGCCAGCAGTTACCAGGGACAGTTACGTTACCAAGAGACCCAGTACTTC
CDR3: CASSYQGQLRYQETQYF

D: TRBD2
size: many
J: TRBJ2-7
V: TRBV2
DNA: TGTGCCAGCATGAGGACTAGCGAATCCTACGAGCAGTACTTC
CDR3: CASMRTSESYEQYF

D: TRBD2
size: few
J: TRBJ2-1
V: TRBV6-2/TRBV6-3
DNA: TGTGCCAGCAGTTACTCTAACCCTAGCGGGGGTCCCAATGAGCAGTTCTTC
CDR3: CASSYSNPSGGPNEQFF

D: TRBD2
size: many
J: TRBJ2-7
V: TRBV6-1
DNA: TGTGCCAGCAGCCTGCTAGCGGGAAAACTCTACGAGCAGTACTTC
CDR3: CASSLLAGKLYEQYF

D: .
size: few
J: TRBJ1-6
V: TRBV5-1
DNA: TGCGCCAGCAGCTTGGCTACAGGGAGTTCTTCACCCCTCCACTTT
CDR3: CASSLATGSSSPLHF

D: .
size: .
J: TRBJ2-7
V: TRBV4-3
DNA: TGCGCCAGCAGCCAATATTCGATGAGTGGGAGCGAGCAGTACTTC
CDR3: CASSQYSMSGSEQYF

D: TRBD1
size: many
J: TRBJ2-5
V: TRBV20-1
DNA: TGCAGTGCTAGAGGAAGGACAGGGGAAGAGACCCAGTACTTC
CDR3: CSARGRTGEETQYF

D: .
size: many
J: TRBJ2-2
V: TRBV20-1
DNA: TGCAGTGCTAGAGACACGGGAGTCGACACCGGGGAGCTGTTTTTT
CDR3: CSARDTGVDTGELFF

D: TRBD2
size: many
J: TRBJ2-3
V: TRBV7-2
DNA: TGTGCCAGCAGCTCCAGACTAGCGGGAACAGATACGCAGTATTTT
CDR3: CASSSRLAGTDTQYF

D: .
size: few
J: TRBJ2-5
V: TRBV7-9
DNA: TGTGCCAGCAGCTTAGGGCAGGCTCGAGAGACCCAGTACTTC
CDR3: CASSLGQARETQYF

D: .
size: .
J: TRBJ2-2
V: TRBV7-2
DNA: TGTGCCAGCATGGTTCGGGGTCGGCTGTTTTTT
CDR3: CASMVRGRLFF

D: .
size: few
J: TRBJ2-3
V: TRBV28
DNA: TGTGCCAGCAGCCCGCCACGTAGAAATACGCAGTATTTT
CDR3: CASSPPRRNTQYF

D: .
size: few
J: TRBJ1-2
V: TRBV29-1
DNA: TGCAGCGTTGAAGAGGGGCCAGCGGCTGGCTACACCTTC
CDR3: CSVEEGPAAGYTF

D: .
size: many
J: TRBJ1-1
V: TRBV6-2/TRBV6-3
DNA: TGTGCCGCAAACGGGGGAAACACTGAAGCTTTCTTT
CDR3: CAANGGNTEAFF

D: TRBD2
size: .
J: TRBJ2-1
V: TRBV12-3/TRBV12-4
DNA: TGTGCCAGCAGTACACCTAGCGGGCTCTACAATGAGCAGTTCTTC
CDR3: CASSTPSGLYNEQFF

D: TRBD2
size: many
J: TRBJ2-1
V: TRBV10-3
DNA: TGTGCCACCAGATTCGGGACTAGCGGGAGGGGATCCTACAATGAGCAGTTCTTC
CDR3: CATRFGTSGRGSYNEQFF

D: .
size: many
J: TRBJ2-7
V: TRBV7-9
DNA: TGTGCCAGCAGCAGCGATGCTTCCTCCTACGAGCAGTACTTC
CDR3: CASSSDASSYEQYF

D: TRBD2
size: many
J: TRBJ2-2
V: TRBV5-1
DNA: TGCGCCAGCAGCTACTCTAGCGGGGGGGCCTTCGGGGAGCTGTTTTTT
CDR3: CASSYSSGGAFGELFF

D: TRBD1
size: many
J: TRBJ1-4
V: TRBV27
DNA: TGTGCCAGCACAGGGGGAACTAATGAAAAACTGTTTTTT
CDR3: CASTGGTNEKLFF

D: TRBD2
size: .
J: TRBJ2-7
V: TRBV7-9
DNA: TGTGCCAGCAGCTCCAGCGGGGATGGGTCCTACGAGCAGTACTTC
CDR3: CASSSSGDGSYEQYF

D: .
size: many
J: TRBJ1-2
V: TRBV28
DNA: TGTGCCAGCAGGATACAGGGAAATGGCTACACCTTC
CDR3: CASRIQGNGYTF

D: TRBD1
size: .
J: TRBJ2-1
V: TRBV9
DNA: TGTGCCAGCAGTGCCACCGGGAAACAGGGGATAGGTGAGCAGTTCTTC
CDR3: CASSATGKQGIGEQFF

D: .
size: .
J: TRBJ1-6
V: TRBV4-3
DNA: TGCGCCAGCGGCCCCGCCAGGCATAATTCACCCCTCCACTTT
CDR3: CASGPARHNSPLHF

D: .
size: many
J: TRBJ1-1
V: TRBV7-9
DNA: TGTGCCAGCAGCCCCGGACGGACAGAATTGAGGACTGAAGCTTTCTTT
CDR3: CASSPGRTELRTEAFF

D: .
size: many
J: TRBJ2-5
V: TRBV10-2
DNA: TGCGCCAGCAGCTCACGTTCACCAGGGGCGGAAGAGACCCAGTACTTC
CDR3: CASSSRSPGAEETQYF

D: .
size: many
J: TRBJ2-5
V: TRBV7-9
DNA: TGTGCCAGCAGCTTAGATCCAGGGAGGGAGACCCAGTACTTC
CDR3: CASSLDPGRETQYF

D: TRBD2
size: many
J: TRBJ2-1
V: TRBV20-1
DNA: TGCAGTGCTACCGATCGGGGACTAGGGAGAGAAGAGCAGTTCTTC
CDR3: CSATDRGLGREEQFF

D: TRBD1
size: many
J: TRBJ2-1
V: TRBV12-3/TRBV12-4
DNA: TGTGCCTCGGCGGGACAGGCCTACAATGAGCAGTTCTTC
CDR3: CASAGQAYNEQFF

D: TRBD1
size: medium-sized
J: TRBJ2-1
V: TRBV12-3/TRBV12-4
DNA: TGTGCCAGCAGTTTTAACAGGGGGTGGAAGAATGAGCAGTTCTTC
CDR3: CASSFNRGWKNEQFF

D: .
size: many
J: TRBJ2-6
V: TRBV29-1
DNA: TGCAGCGTTGTGGGAACAGGGGCCAACGTCCTGACTTTC
CDR3: CSVVGTGANVLTF

D: .
size: many
J: TRBJ2-4
V: TRBV7-2
DNA: TGTGCCAGCGGCCCGATACCTGTTCAGTACTTC
CDR3: CASGPIPVQYF

D: .
size: few
J: TRBJ2-1
V: TRBV7-2
DNA: TGTGCCAGCAGCAGGGGACATCCTGCGTCCTCCTACAATGAGCAGTTCTTC
CDR3: CASSRGHPASSYNEQFF

D: .
size: many
J: TRBJ1-1
V: TRBV27
DNA: TGTGCCAGCAGTCCCAGAACAGGGGAAGCTTTCTTT
CDR3: CASSPRTGEAFF

D: TRBD1
size: many
J: TRBJ1-5
V: TRBV12-3/TRBV12-4
DNA: TGTGCCAGCAGTTTGAGGACAGGGATAGGACCTAATCAGCCCCAGCATTTT
CDR3: CASSLRTGIGPNQPQHF

D: .
size: many
J: TRBJ2-1
V: TRBV7-9
DNA: TGTGCCAGCAGCTCCCAGACAGGCGGCTTCAATGAGCAGTTCTTC
CDR3: CASSSQTGGFNEQFF

D: .
size: many
J: TRBJ2-1
V: TRBV11-2
DNA: TGTGCCAGCAGCTTAGACCCACAGGGCCCCAAGAATGAGCAGTTCTTC
CDR3: CASSLDPQGPKNEQFF

D: TRBD1
size: many
J: TRBJ1-1
V: TRBV5-1
DNA: TGCGCCAGCAGCTTTCCTGGGACAGCTATAATGAACACTGAAGCTTTCTTT
CDR3: CASSFPGTAIMNTEAFF

D: .
size: many
J: TRBJ2-1
V: TRBV27
DNA: TGTGCCAGCAAGTCCCGGGTTATATACCCATCCAATGAGCAGTTCTTC
CDR3: CASKSRVIYPSNEQFF

D: .
size: many
J: TRBJ2-6
V: TRBV7-2
DNA: TGTGCCAGCAGCAAAACAGGGACCGGGGCCAACGTCCTGACTTTC
CDR3: CASSKTGTGANVLTF

D: TRBD1
size: few
J: TRBJ1-5
V: TRBV16
DNA: TGTGCCAGCAGCCGTGACAGGGGGTATGGACAGCCCCAGCATTTT
CDR3: CASSRDRGYGQPQHF

D: .
size: many
J: TRBJ2-1
V: TRBV5-5
DNA: TGTGCCAGCAGCTTGGACAGGTTGGGAGTGGGTGAGCAGTTCTTC
CDR3: CASSLDRLGVGEQFF

D: .
size: .
J: TRBJ1-5
V: TRBV3-1
DNA: TGTGCCGCGGGTGGGGGGGGAAATCAGCCCCAGCATTTT
CDR3: CAAGGGGNQPQHF

D: .
size: many
J: TRBJ2-7
V: TRBV28
DNA: TGTGCCAGCATCGACGACCTGACCTACGAGCAGTACTTC
CDR3: CASIDDLTYEQYF

D: .
size: many
J: TRBJ1-6
V: TRBV7-8
DNA: TGTGCCAGCAGCCCGGACGGCCCACAGGGATTTTCACCCCTCCACTTT
CDR3: CASSPDGPQGFSPLHF

D: .
size: few
J: TRBJ1-2
V: TRBV24-1
DNA: TGTGCCACCAGTGATACAGGGATTCTCACCTTC
CDR3: CATSDTGILTF

D: TRBD1
size: many
J: TRBJ1-5
V: TRBV28
DNA: TGTGCCAGCAGTAAAGACAGGGGCCAGGGGCAGCCCCAGCATTTT
CDR3: CASSKDRGQGQPQHF

D: .
size: many
J: TRBJ2-2
V: TRBV4-3
DNA: TGCGCCAGCAGCCAAGATGAAGTGAATAGGGGGAACACCGGGGAGCTGTTTTTT
CDR3: CASSQDEVNRGNTGELFF

D: .
size: many
J: TRBJ2-4
V: TRBV4-1
DNA: TGCGCCAGCAGCCACACAGAAGCCGAAAAAAACATTCAGTACTTC
CDR3: CASSHTEAEKNIQYF

D: .
size: few
J: TRBJ1-5
V: TRBV12-3/TRBV12-4
DNA: TGTGCCAGCAGAAGCCACAGGGCCTCTAATCAGCCCCAGCATTTT
CDR3: CASRSHRASNQPQHF

D: TRBD1
size: many
J: TRBJ2-2
V: TRBV30
DNA: TGTGCCTGGAGTAAAGACAGGGGTCGTACCGGGGAGCTGTTTTTT
CDR3: CAWSKDRGRTGELFF

D: TRBD1
size: many
J: TRBJ2-1
V: TRBV5-5
DNA: TGTGCCAGCAGCCGACAGGGGTACAATGAGCAGTTCTTC
CDR3: CASSRQGYNEQFF